These 4 T cell receptor beta chains were sequenced from one sample in a study of OX40 agonist ivuxolimab in advanced cancers. Repertoires were generated with immunoSEQ multiplex PCR, while TCRdb's copy carries only in-frame clones and drops some. Of roughly 80,000 clones listed, 90% to 95% are singletons. The source was CD4+ or CD8+ T cells sorted from blood, collected in a trial of the OX40 agonist ivuxolimab. All receptors come from an adult with an advanced solid tumor such as melanoma, head and neck, liver or kidney cancer.

This clone was detected only a few times. The gene calls are TRBV4-1 and TRBJ2-7; 7 bases match TRBD1. Germline lookup yields CDR1 MGHRA and CDR2 YSYEKL. This CDR3 has 18 amino acids. V was clipped by 4 bases and J by 1 base; unmatched bases: 16. The CDR3 region is CASSPTDFIGGASYEQYF. The CDR3 DNA follows: TGCGCCAGCAGCCCTACAGACTTCATAGGGGGCGCTTCCTACGAGCAGTACTTC.

This rearrangement joins TRBV6-5 to TRBJ1-6; 7 nucleotides match TRBD1. The germline V gene encodes CDR1 MNHEY and CDR2 SVGAGI. The CDR3 runs 14 residues. With V trimmed by 2 bases and J by 7 bases, 2 bases remained unmatched. CDR3 in DNA: TGTGCCAGCAGTTACAGGGGGCCAAATTCACCCCTCCACTTT. It encodes CASSYRGPNSPLHF.

The V call is TRBV9, the J call TRBJ2-7; weak D call: TRBD2 (5 bases). V was shortened by 3 bases and J by 5 bases, with 18 bases between the two germline ends. Germline CDR1 reads SGDLS; CDR2 reads YYNGEE. CDR3 size: 15 residues. The CDR3 is CASSASSGVFNEQYF. Here the CDR3 DNA reads TGTGCCAGCAGCGCTTCTTCCGGGGTGTTCAACGAGCAGTACTTC.

This clone appeared once. The rearrangement joins TRBV6-5 to TRBJ2-1; a weak D match, TRBD2 (6 bases). Germline CDR1 MNHEY, CDR2 SVGAGI. V lost 6 bases and J lost 6, with 12 bases in between. The CDR3 has 13 amino acids. CDR3 in amino acids: CASRTSRPNEQFF. CDR3 bases: TGTGCCAGCAGGACTAGTAGACCCAATGAGCAGTTCTTC.